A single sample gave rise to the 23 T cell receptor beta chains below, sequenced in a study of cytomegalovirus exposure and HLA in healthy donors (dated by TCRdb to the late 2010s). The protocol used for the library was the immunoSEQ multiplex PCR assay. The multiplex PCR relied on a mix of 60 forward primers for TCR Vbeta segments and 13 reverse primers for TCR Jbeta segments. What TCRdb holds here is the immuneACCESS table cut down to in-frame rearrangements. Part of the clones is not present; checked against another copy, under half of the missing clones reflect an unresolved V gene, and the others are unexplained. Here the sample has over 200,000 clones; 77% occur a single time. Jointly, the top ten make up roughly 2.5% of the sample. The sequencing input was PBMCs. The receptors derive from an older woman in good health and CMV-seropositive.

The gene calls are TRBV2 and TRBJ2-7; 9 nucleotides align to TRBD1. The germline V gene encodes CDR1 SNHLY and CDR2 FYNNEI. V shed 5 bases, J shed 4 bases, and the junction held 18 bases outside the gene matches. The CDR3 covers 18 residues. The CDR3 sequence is CASSIFWTGDGLRYEQYF. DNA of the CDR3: TGTGCCAGCAGTATTTTCTGGACAGGGGACGGCCTTCGGTACGAGCAGTACTTC. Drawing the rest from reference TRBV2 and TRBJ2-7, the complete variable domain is EPEVTQTPSHQVTQMGQEVILRCVPISNHLYFYWYRQILGQKVEFLVSFYNNEISEKSEIFDDQFSVERPDGSNFTLKIRSTKLEDSAMYFCASSIFWTGDGLRYEQYFGPGTRLTVT.

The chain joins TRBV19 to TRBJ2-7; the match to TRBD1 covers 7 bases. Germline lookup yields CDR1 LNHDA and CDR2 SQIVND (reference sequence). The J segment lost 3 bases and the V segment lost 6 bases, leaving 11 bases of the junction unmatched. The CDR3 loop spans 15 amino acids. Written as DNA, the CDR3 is TGTGCCAGTAGCACAGGGGCCCCAAACTACTACGAGCAGTACTTC. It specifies CASSTGAPNYYEQYF.

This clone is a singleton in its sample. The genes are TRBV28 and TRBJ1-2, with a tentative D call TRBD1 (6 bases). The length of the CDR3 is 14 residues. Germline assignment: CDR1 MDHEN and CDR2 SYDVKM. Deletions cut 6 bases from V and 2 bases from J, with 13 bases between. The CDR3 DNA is TGTGCCAGCAGCTACGACAGGACGAACTATGGCTACACCTTC. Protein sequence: CASSYDRTNYGYTF.

CDR3 loop: CASSTGTPTYEQYF. DNA of the CDR3: TGCGCCAGCAGCACAGGGACGCCTACCTACGAGCAGTACTTC. This sequence joins TRBV5-1 and TRBJ2-7; tentative D call: TRBD1 (6 bases). This CDR3 region has 14 residues. Germline CDR1 and CDR2: SGHRS and YFSETQ. Trimming pared 4 bases from V and 2 bases from J, leaving 13 bases between.

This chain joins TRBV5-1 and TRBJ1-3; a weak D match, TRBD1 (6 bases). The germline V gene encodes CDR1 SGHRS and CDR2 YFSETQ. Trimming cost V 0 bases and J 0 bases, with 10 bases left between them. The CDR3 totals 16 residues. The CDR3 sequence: CASSLAGTPSGNTIYF. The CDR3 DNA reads TGCGCCAGCAGCTTGGCCGGGACACCCTCTGGAAACACCATATATTTT.

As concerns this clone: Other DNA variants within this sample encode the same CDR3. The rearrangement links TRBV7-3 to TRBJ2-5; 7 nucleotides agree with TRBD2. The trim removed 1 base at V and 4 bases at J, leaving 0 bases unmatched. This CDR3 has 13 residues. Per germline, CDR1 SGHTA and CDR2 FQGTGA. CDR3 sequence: CASSLREGETQYF. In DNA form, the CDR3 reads TGTGCCAGCAGCTTAAGGGAGGGAGAGACCCAGTACTTC.

The CDR3 DNA is TGTGCCAGCAGGTCAGGGACTAATGAAAAACTGTTTTTT. Amino acids: CASRSGTNEKLFF. The chain is built from TRBV5-8 and TRBJ1-4, with D possibly TRBD1 on 5 matching bases. In germline, CDR1 is SGHTS, CDR2 YDEGEE. The germline V and J ends were trimmed by 5 bases and 2 bases, with 7 bases remaining between them. This CDR3 has 13 amino acids.

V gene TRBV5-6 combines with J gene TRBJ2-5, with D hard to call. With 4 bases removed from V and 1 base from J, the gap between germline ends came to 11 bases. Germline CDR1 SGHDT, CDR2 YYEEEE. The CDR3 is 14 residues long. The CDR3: CASSHSLRQETQYF. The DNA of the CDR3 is TGTGCCAGCAGCCATAGCCTGCGCCAAGAGACCCAGTACTTC.

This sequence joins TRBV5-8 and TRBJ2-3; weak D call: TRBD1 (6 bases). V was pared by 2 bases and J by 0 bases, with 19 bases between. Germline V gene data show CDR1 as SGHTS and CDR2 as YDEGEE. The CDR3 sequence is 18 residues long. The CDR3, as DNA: TGTGCCAGCAGCTTAGCGGTACAGGGATGGGGTAGCACAGATACGCAGTATTTT. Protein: CASSLAVQGWGSTDTQYF.

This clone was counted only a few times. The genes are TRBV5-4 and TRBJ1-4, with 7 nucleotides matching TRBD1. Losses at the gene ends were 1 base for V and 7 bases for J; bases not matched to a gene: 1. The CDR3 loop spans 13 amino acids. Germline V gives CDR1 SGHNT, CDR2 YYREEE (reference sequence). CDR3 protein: CASSLQGGEKLFF. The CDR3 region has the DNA TGTGCCAGCAGCTTGCAGGGGGGTGAAAAACTGTTTTTT.

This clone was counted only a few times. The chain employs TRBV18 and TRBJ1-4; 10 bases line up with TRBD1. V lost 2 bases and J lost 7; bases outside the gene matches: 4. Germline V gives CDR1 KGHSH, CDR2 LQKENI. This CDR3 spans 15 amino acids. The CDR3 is CASSPSTGGGEKLFF. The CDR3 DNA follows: TGTGCCAGCTCACCATCGACAGGGGGCGGTGAAAAACTGTTTTTT.

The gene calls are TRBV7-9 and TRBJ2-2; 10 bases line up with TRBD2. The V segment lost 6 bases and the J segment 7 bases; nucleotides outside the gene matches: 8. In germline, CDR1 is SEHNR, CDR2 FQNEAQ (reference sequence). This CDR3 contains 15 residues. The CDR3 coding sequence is TGTGCCAGCAGTCGGGCTAGCGGGAGTATCGGGGAGCTGTTTTTT. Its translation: CASSRASGSIGELFF.

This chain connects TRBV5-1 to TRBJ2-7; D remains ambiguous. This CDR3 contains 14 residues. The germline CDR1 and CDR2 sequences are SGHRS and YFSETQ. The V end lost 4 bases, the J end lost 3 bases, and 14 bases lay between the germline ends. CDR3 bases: TGCGCCAGCAGCCCGGCCCAGGTTGGCTACGAGCAGTACTTC. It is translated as CASSPAQVGYEQYF.

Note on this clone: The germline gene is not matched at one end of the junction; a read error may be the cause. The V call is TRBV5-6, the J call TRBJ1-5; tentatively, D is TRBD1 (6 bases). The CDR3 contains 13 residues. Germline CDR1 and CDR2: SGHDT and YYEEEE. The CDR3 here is CAGSRDNNQPQHF. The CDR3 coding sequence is TGTGCCGGCAGCCGGGACAACAATCAGCCCCAGCATTTT.

CDR3 residues: CAWSHQIGQGEQYF. The CDR3 DNA sequence: TGTGCCTGGAGTCACCAGATTGGGCAGGGGGAGCAGTACTTC. J is TRBJ2-7 and V is TRBV30; D is possibly TRBD1 (6 bases). The CDR3 loop spans 14 amino acids. Germline CDR1 is GTSNPN and CDR2 is SVGIG (reference sequence). Trimming removed 2 bases from V and 7 bases from J, with 18 bases in between.

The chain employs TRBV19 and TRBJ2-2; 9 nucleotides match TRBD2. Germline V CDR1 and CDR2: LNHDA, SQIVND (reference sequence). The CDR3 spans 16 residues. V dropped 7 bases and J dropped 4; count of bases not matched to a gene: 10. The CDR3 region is CASTLLSGSGTGELFF. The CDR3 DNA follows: TGTGCCAGTACCCTCCTTAGCGGGAGTGGCACCGGGGAGCTGTTTTTT. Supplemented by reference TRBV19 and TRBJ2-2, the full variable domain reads DGGITQSPKYLFRKEGQNVTLSCEQNLNHDAMYWYRQDPGQGLRLIYYSQIVNDFQKGDIAEGYSVSREKKESFPLTVTSAQKNPTAFYLCASTLLSGSGTGELFFGEGSRLTVL.

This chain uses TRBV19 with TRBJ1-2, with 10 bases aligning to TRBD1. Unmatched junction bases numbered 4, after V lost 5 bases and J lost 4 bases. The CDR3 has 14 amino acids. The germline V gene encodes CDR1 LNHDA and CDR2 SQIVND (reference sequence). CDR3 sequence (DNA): TGTGCCAGTAGTTCGGGACAGGGGACCTATGGCTACACCTTC. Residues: CASSSGQGTYGYTF.

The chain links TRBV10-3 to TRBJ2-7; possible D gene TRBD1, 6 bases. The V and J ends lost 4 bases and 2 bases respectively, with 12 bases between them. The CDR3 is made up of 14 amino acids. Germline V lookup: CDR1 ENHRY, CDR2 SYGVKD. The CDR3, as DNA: TGTGCCATCAGTGGGACAGAACTCCCCTACGAGCAGTACTTC. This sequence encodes CAISGTELPYEQYF.

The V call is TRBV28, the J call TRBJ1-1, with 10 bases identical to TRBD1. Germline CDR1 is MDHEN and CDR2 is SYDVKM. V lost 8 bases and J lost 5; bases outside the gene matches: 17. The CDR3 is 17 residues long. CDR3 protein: CASRQTGGGNRGTEAFF. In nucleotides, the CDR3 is TGTGCCAGCCGACAGACAGGGGGCGGAAATCGAGGTACTGAAGCTTTCTTT.

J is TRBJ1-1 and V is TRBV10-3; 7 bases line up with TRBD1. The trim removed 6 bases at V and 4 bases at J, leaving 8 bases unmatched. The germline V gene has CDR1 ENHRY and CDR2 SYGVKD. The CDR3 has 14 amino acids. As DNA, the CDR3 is TGTGCCATCAGGGGGACAGTGCGTGGCACTGAAGCTTTCTTT. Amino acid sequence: CAIRGTVRGTEAFF.

CDR3 nucleotides: TGTGCCAGCAGTCCAGGACAGGGAGTCTACGAGCAGTACTTC. It encodes CASSPGQGVYEQYF. The gene calls are TRBV28 and TRBJ2-7, with 8 bases identical to TRBD1. The germline CDR1 and CDR2 sequences are MDHEN and SYDVKM. The CDR3 is 14 residues long. With 5 bases clipped from V and 3 bases from J, the junction kept 6 bases outside the gene matches.

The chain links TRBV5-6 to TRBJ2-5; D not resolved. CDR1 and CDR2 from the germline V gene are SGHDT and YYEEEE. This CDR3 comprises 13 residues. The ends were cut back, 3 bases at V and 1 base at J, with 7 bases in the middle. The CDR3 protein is CASSSSLQETQYF. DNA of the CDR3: TGTGCCAGCAGCTCGTCCCTCCAAGAGACCCAGTACTTC.

The CDR3 region is CASSLQGAGNQPQHF. The DNA for the CDR3 is TGTGCCAGCAGCCTCCAGGGGGCGGGCAATCAGCCCCAGCATTTT. The chain carries TRBV7-9 and TRBJ1-5; 8 positions agree with TRBD1. V shed 5 bases and J 2 bases; nucleotides not matched to a gene: 5. Germline lookup yields CDR1 SEHNR and CDR2 FQNEAQ (reference sequence). This CDR3 has 15 residues. The full variable domain, its missing parts supplied by reference TRBV7-9 and TRBJ1-5, is DTGVSQNPRHKITKRGQNVTFRCDPISEHNRLYWYRQTLGQGPEFLTYFQNEAQLEKSRLLSDRFSAERPKGSFSTLEIQRTEQGDSAMYLCASSLQGAGNQPQHFGDGTRLSIL.